The 11 T cell receptor beta chains below were found in one sample sequenced in a study of blood T cells in healthy people across ages. Primers used in a second PCR of roughly 6 to 11 cycles were a sample-barcoded 5' primer and a J-beta primer mix. TCRdb reprocessed the 5' RACE reads with MiXCR, giving one entry per CDR3 protein. The sample shows 750,000 to 1,000,000 distinct CDR3 sequences, 25% to 35% of them seen only once. The sample also formed part of further work on T cells of mothers and their children.

The sequenced sample consisted of blood. These receptors came from a woman between 40 and 55 years old in good health.

The chain combines TRBV12-3 or TRBV12-4 with TRBJ2-2; 8 positions match TRBD1. Trimming removed 7 bases from V and 4 bases from J; junction bases left unmatched: 11. The CDR3 loop spans 16 amino acids. This CDR3 is CASTTSPGGSTGELFF. CDR3 bases: TGTGCCAGCACTACCTCCCCAGGGGGCAGCACCGGGGAGCTGTTTTTT.

In this sample, this clonotype turned up a few times. V is TRBV20-1 and J is TRBJ1-2; possible D gene TRBD1, 5 bases. The V end lost 1 base, the J end lost 8 bases, and 8 bases lay between the germline ends. Germline V gene sequence: CDR1 DFQATT, CDR2 SNEGSKA (reference sequence). This CDR3 is 11 amino acids long. CDR3 DNA: TGCAGTGCTAGAGTGGGGGAAGGCTACACCTTC. This sequence encodes CSARVGEGYTF.

This clonotype was found many times. The gene calls are TRBV6-1 and TRBJ2-7, with unresolved D. The CDR3 length is 13 residues. Per the germline V gene, CDR1 is MNHNS and CDR2 is SASEGT. Trimming removed 8 bases at V and 3 bases at J, with 14 bases between. The CDR3, as DNA: TGTGCCAGCGACGTCAGGTTTGGCTACGAGCAGTACTTC. It encodes CASDVRFGYEQYF.

Comments on this clonotype: Possible read error: a much larger clone is one base away. V usage is TRBV20-1 and J usage is TRBJ2-1; possibly TRBD2 for D (5 bases). TRBJ2-7 explains the end of the DNA better; the J call may be wrong. The CDR3 consists of 14 residues. The V gene's germline CDR1 is DFQATT and CDR2 SNEGSKA (reference sequence). The CDR3 protein is CSAQDFSSYNEQYF. As DNA, the CDR3 is TGCAGTGCCCAGGACTTTAGCTCCTACAATGAGCAGTACTTC.

This clonotype was seen more than once but under ten times. The chain links TRBV9 to TRBJ1-4; D not resolved. V was shortened by 3 bases and J by 7 bases, with 16 bases between the two germline ends. The CDR3 has 15 residues. Germline CDR1 and CDR2: SGDLS and YYNGEE. CDR3 residues: CASSEVTAGGEKLFF. The DNA for the CDR3 is TGTGCCAGCAGCGAAGTGACGGCCGGCGGTGAAAAACTGTTTTTT.

This clonotype was detected only a few times. The chain uses TRBV20-1 and TRBJ1-2, with unresolved D. The CDR3 extends over 11 amino acids. Trimming removed 2 bases from V and 8 bases from J, with 9 bases in between. Germline V gene data show CDR1 as DFQATT and CDR2 as SNEGSKA (reference sequence). CDR3 residues: CSARSRNGYTF. CDR3 in DNA: TGCAGTGCTAGATCCAGAAACGGCTACACCTTC.

This chain uses TRBV1 with TRBJ2-5; TRBD2 reflects the table's D call only, with no check against the DNA. TRBV1 is a pseudogene segment. This CDR3 region has 18 residues. The CDR3 reads CTSSQDRDGQGLQETQYF. CDR3 bases: TGCACCAGCAGCCAAGATCGCGATGGGCAGGGCCTACAAGAGACCCAGTACTTC.

The chain carries TRBV29-1 and TRBJ2-7; 9 positions match TRBD1. J was trimmed by 5 bases and V by 6 bases; bases with no gene match: 5. The CDR3 runs to 12 residues. CDR1 SQVTM and CDR2 ANQGSEA come from the germline V gene. The CDR3 coding sequence is TGCAGCGTCCGTACAGGGGGCAACGAGCAGTACTTC. This sequence encodes CSVRTGGNEQYF.

This clonotype was found a few times. At one of its ends the junction is not consistent with the germline gene, which may arise from a read error. CDR3 bases: TGCAGTGCCAGACCGACAGGGGCGGGGAATGGGCAGTTCTTC. It is translated as CSARPTGAGNGQFF. The genes are TRBV20-1 and TRBJ2-1, with TRBD1 matching 8 bases. The CDR3 extends over 14 amino acids. In germline, CDR1 is DFQATT, CDR2 SNEGSKA (reference sequence).

Only one count was recorded for this clonotype. V is TRBV28 and J is TRBJ2-7, with D hard to call. The CDR3 has 14 amino acids. The V end lost 8 bases, the J end lost 10 bases, and 24 bases lay between the germline ends. Germline V CDR1 and CDR2: MDHEN, SYDVKM. This CDR3 is CASGRTVRQEAQYF. CDR3 sequence (DNA): TGTGCCAGCGGAAGGACCGTTCGCCAAGAGGCCCAGTACTTC.

This clonotype was counted many times. Here the CDR3 reads CATSRRKRTGDYGYTF. The CDR3 DNA is TGTGCCACCAGCAGACGTAAGAGGACGGGAGACTATGGCTACACCTTC. The V gene is TRBV15, the J gene TRBJ1-2; D is ambiguous. V shed 2 bases and J shed 3 bases, with 16 bases lying between them. This CDR3 spans 16 amino acids. The V gene's germline CDR1 is LNHNV and CDR2 YYDKDF (reference sequence).